This is a list of T cell receptor beta chains from one sample in a study of blood T cell repertoires in COVID-19. The table came from immunoSEQ multiplex PCR; TCRdb's copy has only in-frame clones and leaves some out. The data show under 250,000 clones, 92% seen once. Input material: peripheral blood. These receptors came from a man aged 60 to 69 with COVID-19, enrolled during active disease. Both conserved end residues are part of each CDR3. Fields, in order: D gene, clone size, V gene, J gene, CDR3 protein, CDR3 DNA. A D gene is named only where the DNA matches it firmly. Clone size is given for some rows only: seen once, a few or many times, or a class if the clone is expanded.

d_call: TRBD1; clone_size: .; v_call: TRBV19; j_call: TRBJ1-1; cdr3_aa: CASSPRTGRTEAFF; cdr3_nt: TGTGCCAGTAGTCCAAGGACAGGGAGAACTGAAGCTTTCTTT
d_call: .; clone_size: .; v_call: TRBV11-2; j_call: TRBJ2-7; cdr3_aa: CASSAQGQTYEQYF; cdr3_nt: TGTGCCAGCAGTGCCCAGGGGCAGACCTACGAGCAGTACTTC
d_call: .; clone_size: .; v_call: TRBV2; j_call: TRBJ1-1; cdr3_aa: CASSESASRTEAFF; cdr3_nt: TGTGCCAGCAGTGAATCTGCCAGCAGGACTGAAGCTTTCTTT
d_call: TRBD1; clone_size: .; v_call: TRBV27; j_call: TRBJ2-7; cdr3_aa: CASSLSGQYEQYF; cdr3_nt: TGTGCCAGCAGTCTCTCGGGACAGTACGAGCAGTACTTC
d_call: TRBD1; clone_size: .; v_call: TRBV5-1; j_call: TRBJ1-1; cdr3_aa: CASSLQGAENTEAFF; cdr3_nt: TGCGCCAGCAGCCTACAGGGGGCGGAAAACACTGAAGCTTTCTTT
d_call: .; clone_size: .; v_call: TRBV5-6; j_call: TRBJ1-5; cdr3_aa: CASSFSQGNQPQHF; cdr3_nt: TGTGCCAGCAGCTTTAGCCAGGGAAATCAGCCCCAGCATTTT
d_call: .; clone_size: .; v_call: TRBV7-2; j_call: TRBJ2-1; cdr3_aa: CASSLFRERNEQFF; cdr3_nt: TGTGCCAGCAGCTTATTCCGGGAGAGGAATGAGCAGTTCTTC
d_call: TRBD2; clone_size: .; v_call: TRBV6-2/TRBV6-3; j_call: TRBJ2-7; cdr3_aa: CASSRGLAGGPTYEQYF; cdr3_nt: TGTGCCAGCAGCCGGGGACTAGCGGGAGGGCCTACATACGAGCAGTACTTC
d_call: TRBD2; clone_size: few; v_call: TRBV5-4; j_call: TRBJ2-1; cdr3_aa: CASSASGGPYNEQFF; cdr3_nt: TGTGCCAGCAGCGCCAGCGGGGGGCCGTACAATGAGCAGTTCTTC
d_call: .; clone_size: few; v_call: TRBV6-5; j_call: TRBJ1-5; cdr3_aa: CASRTLSNQPQHF; cdr3_nt: TGTGCCAGCCGGACACTTAGCAATCAGCCCCAGCATTTT
d_call: .; clone_size: .; v_call: TRBV5-1; j_call: TRBJ1-6; cdr3_aa: CASTDGQGHSPLHF; cdr3_nt: TGCGCCAGCACCGATGGGCAGGGTCATTCACCCCTCCACTTT
d_call: TRBD1; clone_size: .; v_call: TRBV27; j_call: TRBJ1-2; cdr3_aa: CASSPSDRGLGYTF; cdr3_nt: TGTGCCAGCAGTCCATCGGACAGGGGGCTCGGCTACACCTTC
d_call: TRBD1; clone_size: .; v_call: TRBV30; j_call: TRBJ1-6; cdr3_aa: CAWSPGQINSPLHF; cdr3_nt: TGTGCCTGGAGTCCGGGACAGATTAATTCACCCCTCCACTTT
d_call: TRBD2; clone_size: once; v_call: TRBV3-1/TRBV3-2; j_call: TRBJ2-3; cdr3_aa: CASSRGLAATGDTQYF; cdr3_nt: TGTGCCAGCAGCCGGGGACTAGCGGCGACTGGAGATACGCAGTATTTT
d_call: .; clone_size: .; v_call: TRBV7-9; j_call: TRBJ1-3; cdr3_aa: CASSSHIRQTPSGNTIYF; cdr3_nt: TGTGCCAGCAGCTCCCACATCAGGCAGACGCCATCTGGAAACACCATATATTTT
d_call: .; clone_size: .; v_call: TRBV4-1; j_call: TRBJ2-2; cdr3_aa: CASSQDGLITGELFF; cdr3_nt: TGCGCCAGCAGCCAAGATGGCCTGATCACCGGGGAGCTGTTTTTT
d_call: .; clone_size: .; v_call: TRBV24-1; j_call: TRBJ2-1; cdr3_aa: CATSEADTTQSEQFF; cdr3_nt: TGTGCCACCAGTGAGGCGGACACTACACAGAGTGAGCAGTTCTTC
d_call: TRBD1; clone_size: .; v_call: TRBV3-1/TRBV3-2; j_call: TRBJ2-1; cdr3_aa: CASSHGDRSYNEQFF; cdr3_nt: TGTGCCAGCAGCCACGGGGACAGATCCTACAATGAGCAGTTCTTC
d_call: TRBD2; clone_size: .; v_call: TRBV18; j_call: TRBJ2-1; cdr3_aa: CASSPQTSGRQDEQFF; cdr3_nt: TGTGCCAGCTCACCACAGACTAGCGGGAGGCAGGATGAGCAGTTCTTC
d_call: .; clone_size: .; v_call: TRBV7-8; j_call: TRBJ1-1; cdr3_aa: CASSLFIGNTEAFF; cdr3_nt: TGTGCCAGCAGCTTATTTATCGGGAACACTGAAGCTTTCTTT
d_call: .; clone_size: .; v_call: TRBV12-2; j_call: TRBJ1-3; cdr3_aa: CASRVPDRGWAGNTIYF; cdr3_nt: TGTGCAAGTCGCGTCCCGGACAGGGGATGGGCTGGAAACACCATATATTTT
d_call: TRBD1; clone_size: .; v_call: TRBV28; j_call: TRBJ1-2; cdr3_aa: CASSLVGTTGLDGYTF; cdr3_nt: TGTGCCAGCAGTTTGGTAGGGACGACAGGGTTGGATGGCTACACCTTC
d_call: TRBD2; clone_size: .; v_call: TRBV11-2; j_call: TRBJ2-5; cdr3_aa: CASLSGGGQETQYF; cdr3_nt: TGTGCCAGCCTTAGCGGGGGGGGCCAAGAGACCCAGTACTTC
d_call: .; clone_size: once; v_call: TRBV30; j_call: TRBJ1-5; cdr3_aa: CAWSGALSNQPQHF; cdr3_nt: TGTGCCTGGAGTGGAGCGCTTTCCAATCAGCCCCAGCATTTT
d_call: TRBD1; clone_size: .; v_call: TRBV15; j_call: TRBJ1-2; cdr3_aa: CATSDRGLYGYTF; cdr3_nt: TGTGCCACCAGCGACAGGGGGCTCTATGGCTACACCTTC
d_call: TRBD1; clone_size: .; v_call: TRBV19; j_call: TRBJ1-3; cdr3_aa: CASSIQGVISGNTIYF; cdr3_nt: TGTGCCAGTAGTATTCAGGGGGTCATCTCTGGAAACACCATATATTTT
d_call: TRBD1; clone_size: .; v_call: TRBV5-1; j_call: TRBJ1-1; cdr3_aa: CASSIRQGWNTEAFF; cdr3_nt: TGCGCCAGCAGCATAAGACAGGGTTGGAACACTGAAGCTTTCTTT
d_call: .; clone_size: once; v_call: TRBV19; j_call: TRBJ1-4; cdr3_aa: CASSIAAGATNEKLFF; cdr3_nt: TGTGCCAGTAGTATAGCTGCAGGGGCGACTAATGAAAAACTGTTTTTT
d_call: TRBD1; clone_size: .; v_call: TRBV27; j_call: TRBJ1-2; cdr3_aa: CASSWGQGYGYTF; cdr3_nt: TGTGCCAGCAGTTGGGGACAGGGCTATGGCTACACCTTC
d_call: TRBD2; clone_size: .; v_call: TRBV11-2; j_call: TRBJ2-7; cdr3_aa: CASSLVLTSGSEQYF; cdr3_nt: TGTGCCAGCAGCTTAGTCCTAACTAGCGGGAGCGAGCAGTACTTC
d_call: TRBD1; clone_size: .; v_call: TRBV5-1; j_call: TRBJ1-3; cdr3_aa: CASSRGQGYFSGNTIYF; cdr3_nt: TGCGCCAGCAGCCGGGGACAGGGATACTTCTCTGGAAACACCATATATTTT
d_call: .; clone_size: .; v_call: TRBV5-1; j_call: TRBJ2-1; cdr3_aa: CASSTVPNEQFF; cdr3_nt: TGCGCCAGCAGCACGGTTCCCAATGAGCAGTTCTTC
d_call: .; clone_size: many; v_call: TRBV3-1/TRBV3-2; j_call: TRBJ1-1; cdr3_aa: CASSQSPPGGTEAFF; cdr3_nt: TGTGCCAGCAGCCAAAGCCCCCCCGGAGGCACTGAAGCTTTCTTT
d_call: TRBD1; clone_size: .; v_call: TRBV10-3; j_call: TRBJ2-5; cdr3_aa: CAISTGDQSTQYF; cdr3_nt: TGTGCCATCAGCACAGGGGACCAATCGACCCAGTACTTC
d_call: TRBD2; clone_size: .; v_call: TRBV19; j_call: TRBJ2-7; cdr3_aa: CASSIGRDSEQYF; cdr3_nt: TGTGCCAGTAGTATTGGGAGGGATAGCGAGCAGTACTTC
d_call: .; clone_size: few; v_call: TRBV7-2; j_call: TRBJ2-6; cdr3_aa: CASSLALGGSRGGANVLTF; cdr3_nt: TGTGCCAGCAGCTTAGCTTTAGGCGGTTCTAGGGGAGGGGCCAACGTCCTGACTTTC
d_call: .; clone_size: .; v_call: TRBV27; j_call: TRBJ1-3; cdr3_aa: CASSDMGGPGNTIYF; cdr3_nt: TGTGCCAGCAGCGATATGGGAGGCCCTGGAAACACCATATATTTT
d_call: TRBD2; clone_size: once; v_call: TRBV7-2; j_call: TRBJ2-2; cdr3_aa: CASSLTRQGLAVTGELFF; cdr3_nt: TGTGCCAGCAGCTTAACGAGGCAGGGACTAGCGGTTACCGGGGAGCTGTTTTTT
d_call: .; clone_size: .; v_call: TRBV5-4; j_call: TRBJ2-5; cdr3_aa: CASSLLTTQETQYF; cdr3_nt: TGTGCCAGCAGCTTGTTAACTACTCAAGAGACCCAGTACTTC
d_call: TRBD1; clone_size: once; v_call: TRBV7-9; j_call: TRBJ2-7; cdr3_aa: CASSLGLGTGGYEQYF; cdr3_nt: TGTGCCAGCAGCTTAGGTCTAGGGACAGGGGGGTACGAGCAGTACTTC